The clone carrying this T cell receptor beta chain has just one count. The CDR3 is 13 residues long. CDR1 is MNHNS and CDR2 is SASEGT in the germline V gene. V was clipped by 6 bases and J by 5 bases; unmatched bases: 3. On cycle 4 day 1 and cycle 7 day 1, as well as at baseline, blood was sampled. The source of the sample is a study of OX40 agonist ivuxolimab in advanced cancers. Study at large: Patients treated during dose escalation were battling hepatocellular carcinoma, melanoma, renal cell or head and neck cancer.

Sequenced by immunoSEQ multiplex PCR; TCRdb stores in-frame clones only, minus some. The sample includes roughly 100,000 clones, 70% to 90% of them seen just once. This chain joins TRBV6-1 and TRBJ2-4; 8 bases fit TRBD1. The TCR sequence derives from an adult with an advanced solid tumor such as melanoma, head and neck, liver or kidney cancer. Sequencing was performed on CD4+ or CD8+ T cells sorted from blood, taken in a trial of the OX40 agonist ivuxolimab. The CDR3 DNA follows: TGTGCCAGCAGGTCGGGACAGGAAAACATTCAGTACTTC. Translation gives CASRSGQENIQYF.